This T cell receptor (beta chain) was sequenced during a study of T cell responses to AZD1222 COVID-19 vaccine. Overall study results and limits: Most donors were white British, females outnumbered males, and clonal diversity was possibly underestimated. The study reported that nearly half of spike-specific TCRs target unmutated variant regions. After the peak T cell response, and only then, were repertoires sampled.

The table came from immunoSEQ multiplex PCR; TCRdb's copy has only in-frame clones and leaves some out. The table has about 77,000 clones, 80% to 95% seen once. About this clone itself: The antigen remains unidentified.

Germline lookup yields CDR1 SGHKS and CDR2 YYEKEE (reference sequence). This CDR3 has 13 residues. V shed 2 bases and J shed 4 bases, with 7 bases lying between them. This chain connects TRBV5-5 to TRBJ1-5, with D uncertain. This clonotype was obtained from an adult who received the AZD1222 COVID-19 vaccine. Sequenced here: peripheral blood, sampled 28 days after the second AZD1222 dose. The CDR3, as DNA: TGTGCCAGCAGCTTAAGTCTTAATCAGCCCCAGCATTTT. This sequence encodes CASSLSLNQPQHF.